This TCR beta chain was recorded in a study of glioma-infiltrating T cells. TCR alpha and beta CDR3 regions were amplified from RNA using iRepertoire nested multiplex PCR. Via MiXCR, TCRdb re-called the multiplex PCR reads, giving one row per CDR3 protein. The data hold 170,000 or so distinct CDR3 sequences, with roughly two fifths observed a single time. The CDR3 runs to 12 residues. V was cut by 3 bases and J by 4 bases, with 7 bases left in between. This clonotype was detected a few times. Its antigen is not known. The study's findings and limits: CDR3 overlap between tissue and blood was very small. Tissue-blood divergence was below expectation in non-neoplastic patients, above in gliomas.

Source material: glioma tissue, nonneoplastic brain tissue, or PBMCs (not recorded which). The genes are TRBV12-3 or TRBV12-4 and TRBJ2-7; D is ambiguous. The sequence came from a human donor with low-grade glioma or glioblastoma, undergoing nonglioma brain surgery, or in good health (not recorded which). The CDR3 loop reads CASSFSPYEQYF. Written as DNA, the CDR3 is TGTGCCAGCAGTTTTTCCCCTTACGAGCAGTACTTC.